This TCR beta chain originates from a study of cytomegalovirus exposure and HLA in healthy donors. The repertoire was sequenced with immunoSEQ multiplex PCR; TCRdb's copy has only in-frame clones and lacks some. The sample contains over 85,000 clones, around 82% of which appear only once. Germline CDR1 MNHEY, CDR2 SMNVEV (reference sequence). Unmatched junction bases numbered 9, after V lost 3 bases and J lost 4 bases. The CDR3 has 16 amino acids. The sequenced sample consisted of PBMCs. The receptor was isolated from a woman younger than 35 in good health and CMV-seropositive. The chain joins TRBV27 to TRBJ2-3; TRBD2 matches 8 bases. CDR3 bases: TGTGCCAGCAGTTTTTTTATGGCGGGGGGCCCAGATACGCAGTATTTT. This sequence encodes CASSFFMAGGPDTQYF.